The 31 T cell receptor beta chains given below trace back to one sample, sequenced in a study of cytomegalovirus exposure and HLA in healthy donors (dated by TCRdb to the late 2010s). Receptors were amplified or captured by the immunoSEQ multiplex PCR assay. A mixture of 60 forward primers for TCR Vbeta segments and 13 reverse primers for TCR Jbeta segments was used in the multiplex PCR. The source is immuneACCESS, and TCRdb retained only in-frame sequences with V and J called. Part of the clones is not carried over; for the studies checked, unresolved V genes explain less than half of this, and the remainder is unexplained. In all, the sample holds about 150,000 clones, and approximately 80% of those were seen once. The ten largest clones add up to 9.5% to 15% of the sample. The source material was PBMCs. All receptors come from a man aged 25-40 years in good health and CMV-seropositive.

This chain connects TRBV6-5 to TRBJ1-1, with D perhaps TRBD1 (5 bases). Trimming stripped 2 bases from V and 5 bases from J, with 12 bases between. The CDR3 totals 14 residues. Germline V lookup: CDR1 MNHEY, CDR2 SVGAGI. This CDR3 reads CASSYEPHRTEAFF. For the CDR3, the DNA is TGTGCCAGCAGTTACGAACCCCACAGGACTGAAGCTTTCTTT.

Points on this clone: One end of the junction varies from germline; a read error may be responsible. The CDR3: CASSPQGSEAFF. CDR3 DNA: TGTGCCAGCTCGCCACAGGGGTCTGAAGCTTTCTTT. V usage is TRBV18 and J usage is TRBJ1-1; 7 bases align to TRBD1. Germline V gives CDR1 KGHSH, CDR2 LQKENI. The CDR3 loop spans 12 amino acids.

The chain has TRBV5-1 and TRBJ2-7, with D possibly TRBD1 on 6 matching bases. V dropped 0 bases and J dropped 1 base, with 11 bases sitting between them. Germline assignment: CDR1 SGHRS and CDR2 YFSETQ. This CDR3 region has 15 residues. As DNA, the CDR3 is TGCGCCAGCAGCTTGGGCGCAGGGGAGTCCTACGAGCAGTACTTC. Encoded protein: CASSLGAGESYEQYF.

This clone was recorded only once. The chain links TRBV9 to TRBJ2-2, with 7 bases identical to TRBD2. The CDR3 has 15 residues. Germline values: CDR1 SGDLS, CDR2 YYNGEE. The junction had 5 bases not matched to a gene; V was cut back by 3 bases and J by 3 bases. The CDR3 DNA sequence: TGTGCCAGCAGCGGGGGGGGGAGCTACACCGGGGAGCTGTTTTTT. This sequence encodes CASSGGGSYTGELFF.

This clone showed up just a few times. The chain joins TRBV18 to TRBJ2-1; 8 bases match TRBD2. Trimming cost V 2 bases and J 10 bases; bases outside gene matches: 7. Germline values: CDR1 KGHSH, CDR2 LQKENI. This CDR3 contains 14 residues. The CDR3 nucleotides read TGTGCCAGCTCACCAGGGACCGCGGGGGGAGAGCAGTTCTTC. Encoded protein: CASSPGTAGGEQFF.

This clone was seen just once. V is TRBV9 and J is TRBJ2-7; D remains unclear. Between the trimmed V and J ends, which lost 2 bases and 4 bases, there was a span of 10 bases. This CDR3 is 13 amino acids long. Looked up from germline, CDR1 is SGDLS and CDR2 is YYNGEE. The CDR3, as DNA: TGTGCCAGCAGCGTTCAGGATGAATACGAGCAGTACTTC. This sequence encodes CASSVQDEYEQYF.

The chain combines TRBV27 with TRBJ2-2; TRBD1 agrees at 7 bases. V dropped 3 bases and J dropped 7; count of bases not matched to a gene: 8. The CDR3 is 15 amino acids. The germline CDR1 and CDR2 sequences are MNHEY and SMNVEV (reference sequence). Here the CDR3 reads CASSFGTAFYGELFF. The CDR3 bases are TGTGCCAGCAGTTTTGGGACAGCCTTTTACGGGGAGCTGTTTTTT.

The chain is built from TRBV7-2 and TRBJ2-7; 7 bases align to TRBD1. V was clipped by 1 base and J by 2 bases; unmatched bases: 11. Per germline, CDR1 SGHTA and CDR2 FQGNSA. The CDR3 loop spans 17 amino acids. The CDR3 here is CASSLDLGGRVTYEQYF. CDR3 sequence (DNA): TGTGCCAGCAGCTTAGATCTAGGGGGCAGGGTGACCTACGAGCAGTACTTC.

V is TRBV5-1 and J is TRBJ2-7, with 7 bases identical to TRBD1. Germline-derived CDR1 and CDR2 are SGHRS and YFSETQ. J was trimmed by 3 bases and V by 4 bases; bases with no gene match: 7. This CDR3 spans 14 amino acids. In DNA, the CDR3 is TGCGCCAGCAGCAGAGGGACAGCAGTCTACGAGCAGTACTTC. Protein sequence: CASSRGTAVYEQYF.

The genes are TRBV2 and TRBJ2-1; 11 nucleotides line up with TRBD2. Losses at the gene ends were 4 bases for V and 0 bases for J; bases not matched to a gene: 8. This CDR3 spans 18 amino acids. CDR1 is SNHLY and CDR2 is FYNNEI in the germline V gene. Here the CDR3 DNA reads TGTGCCAGCAGTGGAATACTAGCGGGAGAAGTCTCCTACAATGAGCAGTTCTTC. It codes for CASSGILAGEVSYNEQFF.

The rearrangement links TRBV4-2 to TRBJ2-1, with D maybe TRBD2 (6 bases). Deletions cut 8 bases from V and 4 bases from J, with 15 bases between. The germline V gene has CDR1 LGHNA and CDR2 YNFKEQ. The CDR3 totals 14 residues. CDR3 protein: CASHCNGRYNEQFF. In DNA, the CDR3 is TGTGCCAGCCACTGTAACGGGAGATACAATGAGCAGTTCTTC.

J is TRBJ1-4 and V is TRBV2; 7 nucleotides agree with TRBD1. This CDR3 comprises 16 residues. V dropped 8 bases and J dropped 2; count of bases not matched to a gene: 11. Germline V gene lookup returns CDR1 SNHLY and CDR2 FYNNEI. CDR3 residues: CASRNRGTATNEKLFF. The CDR3 nucleotides read TGTGCCAGCCGAAACAGGGGTACTGCGACTAATGAAAAACTGTTTTTT.

The chain carries TRBV5-6 and TRBJ2-5; D might be TRBD1 (6 bases). Matching the DNA end better, TRBJ2-7 makes the J call doubtful. The CDR3 contains 14 residues. The V gene's germline CDR1 is SGHDT and CDR2 YYEEEE. The chain's CDR3 is CASSLRDRLHEQYF. The CDR3 region has the DNA TGTGCCAGCAGCTTAAGAGACAGGCTTCACGAGCAGTACTTC.

This sequence joins TRBV4-2 and TRBJ2-2, with 8 bases lining up with TRBD2. Germline CDR1 is LGHNA and CDR2 is YNFKEQ. The CDR3 has 16 residues. J lost 7 bases, V lost 0 bases, and 7 bases had no gene match. CDR3 in amino acids: CASSQEAGEGYGELFF. The DNA for the CDR3 is TGTGCCAGCAGCCAAGAAGCGGGAGAAGGGTACGGGGAGCTGTTTTTT.

This clone was seen a handful of times. The gene calls are TRBV6-1 and TRBJ2-3, with a possible D match to TRBD2 (5 bases). Germline V gene sequence: CDR1 MNHNS, CDR2 SASEGT. The V end was cut by 4 bases, the J end by 3 bases, with 8 bases between. This CDR3 is 13 amino acids long. CDR3 DNA: TGTGCCAGCAGTGGGAGCGGAACAGATACGCAGTATTTT. It yields the protein CASSGSGTDTQYF.

The chain uses TRBV12-5 and TRBJ1-1, with D possibly TRBD1 on 5 matching bases. Germline V CDR1 and CDR2: LGHNT, FRNRAP. This CDR3 comprises 13 residues. V shed 2 bases and J shed 1 base, with 5 bases lying between them. For the CDR3, the DNA is TGTGCTAGTGGTTTGACAGGGAACACTGAAGCTTTCTTT. Amino acid sequence: CASGLTGNTEAFF.

J is TRBJ1-1 and V is TRBV6-6; D is possibly TRBD1 (5 bases). The CDR3 loop spans 16 amino acids. Germline assignment: CDR1 MNHNY and CDR2 SVGAGI (reference sequence). Trimming took off 4 bases at V and 0 bases at J, with 15 bases between the two ends. This chain's CDR3 is CASSLRQLTLNTEAFF. The CDR3, as DNA: TGTGCCAGCAGTTTGCGACAGCTTACACTGAACACTGAAGCTTTCTTT.

V and J are TRBV27 and TRBJ2-7; 7 bases agree with TRBD2. Germline loops: CDR1 MNHEY, CDR2 SMNVEV (reference sequence). With 10 bases clipped from V and 3 bases from J, the junction kept 9 bases outside the gene matches. The length of the CDR3 is 13 residues. The CDR3 DNA follows: TGTGCCACAAAGCAAAGCGGGGTCTACGAGCAGTACTTC. Amino acid sequence: CATKQSGVYEQYF.

V usage is TRBV28 and J usage is TRBJ1-5, with 9 positions matching TRBD1. Trimming cost V 6 bases and J 7 bases; bases outside gene matches: 13. CDR3 length equals 16 residues. Germline CDR1 is MDHEN and CDR2 is SYDVKM. The CDR3 nucleotides are TGTGCCAGCAGGAAGGGACAGGGTTTGCTCGGGCAGCCCCAGCATTTT. This translates into CASRKGQGLLGQPQHF.

J is TRBJ2-2 and V is TRBV19, with D possibly TRBD2 on 6 matching bases. The CDR3 has 13 residues. V dropped 10 bases and J dropped 5 bases, with 14 bases sitting between them. From germline, CDR1 is LNHDA and CDR2 SQIVND (reference sequence). Here the CDR3 reads CATKTSVTGELFF. In DNA form, the CDR3 reads TGTGCCACCAAGACTAGTGTAACCGGGGAGCTGTTTTTT.

The V gene is TRBV7-2, the J gene TRBJ2-1; TRBD2 matches 8 bases. This CDR3 region has 15 residues. CDR1 is SGHTA and CDR2 is FQGNSA in the germline V gene. J was trimmed by 4 bases and V by 5 bases; bases with no gene match: 7. The CDR3 bases are TGTGCCAGCAGCCTAAGCGGGAGTGTTTACAATGAGCAGTTCTTC. It is translated as CASSLSGSVYNEQFF.

The J gene is TRBJ2-7, the V gene TRBV4-1; 7 bases line up with TRBD1. Germline CDR1 reads MGHRA; CDR2 reads YSYEKL. The CDR3 loop spans 13 amino acids. J lost 3 bases, V lost 5 bases, and 4 bases had no gene match. CDR3 protein: CASSFRDSYEQYF. The CDR3 coding sequence is TGCGCCAGCAGCTTCCGGGACAGCTACGAGCAGTACTTC.

This clone appeared a single time. This chain uses TRBV19 with TRBJ1-1; 7 nucleotides line up with TRBD1. The J segment lost 0 bases and the V segment lost 3 bases, leaving 4 bases of the junction unmatched. Germline V gene data show CDR1 as LNHDA and CDR2 as SQIVND (reference sequence). This CDR3 is 15 amino acids long. Here the CDR3 reads CASSIDREMNTEAFF. CDR3 bases: TGTGCCAGTAGTATCGACAGGGAGATGAACACTGAAGCTTTCTTT.

The chain uses TRBV15 and TRBJ2-7, with D tentatively TRBD2 (5 bases). Germline V gene lookup returns CDR1 LNHNV and CDR2 YYDKDF (reference sequence). Trimming shortened V by 2 bases and J by 3 bases, and 14 bases separated the two germline ends. The CDR3 runs 15 residues. The DNA of the CDR3 is TGTGCCACCAGCAGAAACCGCCGGGGATTCTACGAGCAGTACTTC. Translation: CATSRNRRGFYEQYF.

This chain connects TRBV28 to TRBJ2-6, with D perhaps matching TRBD1 (6 bases). Trimming cost V 5 bases and J 2 bases, with 10 bases left between them. Germline CDR1 and CDR2: MDHEN and SYDVKM. This CDR3 is 15 amino acids long. CDR3 DNA sequence: TGTGCCAGCAGTCCCGACAGGACTGGGGCCAACGTCCTGACTTTC. Its translation is CASSPDRTGANVLTF.

V and J are TRBV9 and TRBJ2-2; D unresolved. Germline V CDR1 and CDR2: SGDLS, YYNGEE. The CDR3 is 15 amino acids. The germline V and J ends were trimmed by 0 bases and 6 bases, with 12 bases remaining between them. The DNA for the CDR3 is TGTGCCAGCAGCGTAGACTTCGCTTTCCCCGGGGAGCTGTTTTTT. The encoded protein is CASSVDFAFPGELFF.

V and J are TRBV7-9 and TRBJ2-7, with TRBD2 matching over 8 bases. Per germline, CDR1 SEHNR and CDR2 FQNEAQ (reference sequence). The CDR3 sequence is 15 residues long. V gave up 2 bases and J gave up 5 bases; unmatched junction bases: 8. The CDR3 coding sequence is TGTGCCAGCAGCTTATCGGGGACTAGGGGCCACGAGCAGTACTTC. It translates to CASSLSGTRGHEQYF.

The chain recombines TRBV13 with TRBJ2-5; 9 bases align to TRBD1. Looked up from germline, CDR1 is PRHDT and CDR2 is FYEKMQ (reference sequence). V shed 7 bases, J shed 5 bases, and the junction held 8 bases outside the gene matches. The CDR3 consists of 14 residues. CDR3 residues: CASTQDRGGETQYF. The DNA for the CDR3 is TGTGCCAGCACTCAGGACAGGGGCGGGGAGACCCAGTACTTC.

The chain uses TRBV14 and TRBJ1-2, with D perhaps TRBD1 (5 bases). The CDR3 has 13 amino acids. V gave up 3 bases and J gave up 3 bases, with 8 bases separating them. The germline V gene encodes CDR1 SGHDN and CDR2 FVKESK. CDR3 in amino acids: CASSHSRDYGYTF. As DNA, the CDR3 is TGTGCCAGCAGCCATTCCAGGGACTATGGCTACACCTTC.

The genes are TRBV2 and TRBJ1-1; 10 bases agree with TRBD1. The CDR3 spans 15 residues. CDR1 is SNHLY and CDR2 is FYNNEI in the germline V gene. Unmatched junction bases numbered 7, after V lost 6 bases and J lost 3 bases. The CDR3 sequence: CASRGDRGFDTEAFF. The CDR3 bases are TGTGCCAGCAGAGGGGACAGGGGTTTCGACACTGAAGCTTTCTTT.

The chain uses TRBV23-1 and TRBJ1-3, with TRBD1 matching 9 bases. TRBV23-1 belongs to the ORF category, with a function that is uncertain. The CDR3 length is 18 residues. J gave up 0 bases and V 0 bases, and 6 bases lay outside the gene matches. The CDR3 loop reads CASSQSNRGPPSGNTIYF. CDR3 DNA sequence: TGCGCCAGCAGTCAATCGAACAGGGGGCCTCCCTCTGGAAACACCATATATTTT.